Given below is one T cell receptor (beta chain) in context. The data stem from a study of regulatory T cells in long-lasting Graves disease. Combining iRepertoire HTBI primers with Arm-PCR of CDR3 regions, the authors built TCR beta libraries. TCRdb re-called the multiplex PCR reads through MiXCR, storing one row per CDR3 protein. The sample holds roughly 420,000 distinct CDR3 sequences, less than 15% seen once. This CDR3 has 14 residues. V lost 3 bases, J lost 2 bases, and 8 bases lay in between. Noted time point: newly diagnosed GD, antithyroid drugs for less than 3 months. From RNA extracted from PBMCs, the TCR library was made. Separately, the same data were catalogued under a study of T cells in Graves' hyperthyroidism and ophthalmopathy. That source reports: Ophthalmopathy prediction by the model preceded onset by a median approximately six months.

This TCR derives from a woman in her forties or fifties with Graves disease. The chain links TRBV12-3 or TRBV12-4 to TRBJ1-3, with D possibly being TRBD1 (5 bases). This specimen consisted of peripheral blood mononuclear cells (PBMCs), obtained at new diagnosis, from a patient treated with antithyroid drugs. CDR3 sequence (DNA): TGTGCCAGCAGTTTTAGAGGGGCTGGAAACACCATATATTTT. Protein sequence: CASSFRGAGNTIYF.